These T cell receptor beta chains were read from a single sample in a study of identical twins. TCRdb passed the 5' RACE reads through MiXCR, listing each CDR3 protein once. The profile shows about 100,000 distinct CDR3 sequences, around 5.5% of them singletons. The sequencing input was memory T cells sorted from blood. These receptors all come from a woman in her fifties or sixties in good health. Both conserved end residues are part of each CDR3. A D gene is named only where the DNA matches it firmly. Clone size is not always given. Where it is, it says once, few, many or a class for expanded clones.

J gene	V gene	CDR3 length	clone size	D gene	CDR3 protein	CDR3 DNA
TRBJ1-3	TRBV5-1	16	many	NA	CASSLQTGGAGNTIYF	TGCGCCAGCAGCTTACAGACAGGAGGAGCTGGAAACACCATATATTTT
TRBJ2-5	TRBV15	16	NA	TRBD2	CATSSPLAGAGETQYF	TGTGCCACCAGCAGTCCACTAGCGGGAGCGGGAGAGACCCAGTACTTC
TRBJ2-1	TRBV30	16	NA	TRBD2	CAWSRPGLVVINEQFF	TGTGCCTGGAGTCGCCCGGGACTAGTCGTGATCAATGAGCAGTTCTTC
TRBJ2-3	TRBV27	16	many	TRBD2	CASSKHGTSGTDTQYF	TGTGCCAGCAGTAAACACGGGACTAGCGGAACAGATACGCAGTATTTT
TRBJ1-1	TRBV11-2	15	many	TRBD1	CASSFRTGLNTEAFF	TGTGCCAGCAGCTTCCGGACAGGGCTAAACACTGAAGCTTTCTTT
TRBJ2-1	TRBV20-1	15	many	TRBD1	CSAAATGSSYNEQFF	TGCAGTGCTGCCGCGACAGGGAGCTCCTACAATGAGCAGTTCTTC
TRBJ2-4	TRBV6-5	14	many	NA	CASSPDSNKNIQYF	TGTGCCAGCAGTCCAGACAGTAACAAAAACATTCAGTACTTC
TRBJ2-3	TRBV3-1	15	many	TRBD2	CASSQGGRGADTQYF	TGTGCCAGCAGCCAAGGCGGGAGGGGTGCAGATACGCAGTATTTT
TRBJ1-2	TRBV5-1	15	NA	TRBD1	CASSLPGQANYGYTF	TGCGCCAGCAGCTTGCCGGGACAGGCAAACTATGGCTACACCTTC
TRBJ2-1	TRBV11-2	11	NA	NA	CASSGINEQFF	TGTGCCAGCAGCGGGATCAATGAGCAGTTCTTC
TRBJ2-7	TRBV14	15	many	NA	CASSQVGRDSYEQYF	TGTGCCAGCAGCCAAGTTGGCCGGGACTCCTACGAGCAGTACTTC
TRBJ1-6	TRBV18	16	many	TRBD1	CASSPLPDRGNSPLHF	TGTGCCAGCTCACCCCTCCCAGACAGGGGGAATTCACCCCTCCACTTT
TRBJ2-1	TRBV7-9	15	medium-sized	TRBD2	CASRRGLATYNEQFF	TGTGCCAGCAGACGTGGACTAGCTACATACAATGAGCAGTTCTTC
TRBJ2-2	TRBV12-3/TRBV12-4	15	NA	NA	CASSLAGGPTGELFF	TGTGCCAGCAGTTTAGCGGGCGGGCCCACCGGGGAGCTGTTTTTT
TRBJ2-1	TRBV10-1	14	many	TRBD2	CASSEAGGQGEQFF	TGCGCCAGCAGTGAGGCGGGAGGGCAGGGTGAGCAGTTCTTC
TRBJ2-1	TRBV5-1	13	many	NA	CASSSTPGGEQFF	TGCGCCAGCAGCTCAACCCCCGGGGGTGAGCAGTTCTTC